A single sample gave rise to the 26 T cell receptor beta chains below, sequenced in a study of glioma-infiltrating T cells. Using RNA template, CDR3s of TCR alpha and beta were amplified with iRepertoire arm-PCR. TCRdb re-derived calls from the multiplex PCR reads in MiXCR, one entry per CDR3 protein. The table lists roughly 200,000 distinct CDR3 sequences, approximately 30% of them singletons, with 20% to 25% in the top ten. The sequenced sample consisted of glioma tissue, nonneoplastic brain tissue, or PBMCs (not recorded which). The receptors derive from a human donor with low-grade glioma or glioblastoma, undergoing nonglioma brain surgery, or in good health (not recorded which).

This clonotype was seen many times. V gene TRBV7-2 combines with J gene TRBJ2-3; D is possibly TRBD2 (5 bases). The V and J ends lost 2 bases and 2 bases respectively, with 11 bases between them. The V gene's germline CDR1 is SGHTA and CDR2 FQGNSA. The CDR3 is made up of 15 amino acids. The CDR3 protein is CASSLTAVTTDTQYF. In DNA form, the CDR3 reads TGTGCCAGCAGCTTAACAGCGGTCACCACAGATACGCAGTATTTT.

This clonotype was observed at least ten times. Here the CDR3 DNA reads TGTGCCAGCAGCCCCGATTGGGACAGTGGTGAGCAGTTCTTC. Amino acid sequence: CASSPDWDSGEQFF. The genes are TRBV5-6 and TRBJ2-1, with 7 bases fitting TRBD1. Trimming at V came to 4 bases and at J to 9 bases, leaving 10 bases not matched to a gene. This CDR3 has 14 amino acids. Germline V lookup: CDR1 SGHDT, CDR2 YYEEEE.

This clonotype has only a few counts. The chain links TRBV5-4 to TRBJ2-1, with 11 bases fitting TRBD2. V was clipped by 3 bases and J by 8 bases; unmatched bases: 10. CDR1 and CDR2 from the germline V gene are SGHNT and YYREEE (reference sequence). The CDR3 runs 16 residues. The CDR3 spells CASSSKTSGNLDEQFF. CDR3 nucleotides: TGTGCCAGCAGCTCGAAGACTAGCGGGAACCTCGATGAGCAGTTCTTC.

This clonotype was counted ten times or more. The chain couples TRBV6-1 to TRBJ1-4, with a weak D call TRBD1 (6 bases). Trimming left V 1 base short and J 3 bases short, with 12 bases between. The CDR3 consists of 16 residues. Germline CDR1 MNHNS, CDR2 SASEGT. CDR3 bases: TGTGCCAGCAGTGAAGTGGTAGGGGGTTCTAATGAAAAACTGTTTTTT. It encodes CASSEVVGGSNEKLFF.

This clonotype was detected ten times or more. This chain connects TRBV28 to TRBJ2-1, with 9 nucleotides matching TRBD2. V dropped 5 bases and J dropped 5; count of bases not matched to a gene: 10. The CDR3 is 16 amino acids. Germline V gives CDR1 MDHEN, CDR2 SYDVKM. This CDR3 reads CASSPESGRTNNEQFF. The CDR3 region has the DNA TGTGCCAGCAGTCCCGAAAGCGGGAGGACCAACAATGAGCAGTTCTTC.

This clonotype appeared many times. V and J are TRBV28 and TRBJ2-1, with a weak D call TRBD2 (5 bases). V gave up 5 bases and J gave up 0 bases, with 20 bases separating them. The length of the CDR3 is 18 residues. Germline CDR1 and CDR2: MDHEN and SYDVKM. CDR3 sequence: CASSPPRGLESSYNEQFF. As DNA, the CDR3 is TGTGCCAGCAGTCCCCCTCGCGGGCTAGAAAGCTCCTACAATGAGCAGTTCTTC. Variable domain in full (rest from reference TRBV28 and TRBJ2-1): DVKVTQSSRYLVKRTGEKVFLECVQDMDHENMFWYRQDPGLGLRLIYFSYDVKMKEKGDIPEGYSVSREKKERFSLILESASTNQTSMYLCASSPPRGLESSYNEQFFGPGTRLTVL.

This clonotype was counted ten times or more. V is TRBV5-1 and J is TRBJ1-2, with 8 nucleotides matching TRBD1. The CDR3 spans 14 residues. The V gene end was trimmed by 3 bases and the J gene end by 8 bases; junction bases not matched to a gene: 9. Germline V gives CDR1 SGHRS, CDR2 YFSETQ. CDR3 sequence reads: CASSWMDREGGYTF. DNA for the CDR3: TGCGCCAGCAGCTGGATGGACAGGGAAGGAGGCTACACCTTC. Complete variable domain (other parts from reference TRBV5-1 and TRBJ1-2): KAGVTQTPRYLIKTRGQQVTLSCSPISGHRSVSWYQQTPGQGLQFLFEYFSETQRNKGNFPGRFSGRQFSNSRSEMNVSTLELGDSALYLCASSWMDREGGYTFGSGTRLTVV.

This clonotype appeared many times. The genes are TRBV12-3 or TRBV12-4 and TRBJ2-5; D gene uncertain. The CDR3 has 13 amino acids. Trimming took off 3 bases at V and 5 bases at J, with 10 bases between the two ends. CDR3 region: CASSFGQAETQYF. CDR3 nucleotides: TGTGCCAGCAGTTTCGGTCAGGCTGAGACCCAGTACTTC.

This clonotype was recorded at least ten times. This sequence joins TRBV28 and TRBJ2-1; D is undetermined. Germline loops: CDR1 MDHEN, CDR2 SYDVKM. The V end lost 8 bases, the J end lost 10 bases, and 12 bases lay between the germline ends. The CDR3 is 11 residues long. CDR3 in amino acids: CASGVRWEQFF. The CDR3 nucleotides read TGTGCCAGCGGGGTCCGATGGGAGCAGTTCTTC.

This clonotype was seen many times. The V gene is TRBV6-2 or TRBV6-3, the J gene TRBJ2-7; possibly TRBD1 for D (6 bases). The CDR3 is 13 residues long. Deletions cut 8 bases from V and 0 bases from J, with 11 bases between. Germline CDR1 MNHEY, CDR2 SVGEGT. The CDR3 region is CASGEDSSYEQYF. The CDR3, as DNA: TGTGCCAGCGGAGAGGACAGCTCCTACGAGCAGTACTTC.

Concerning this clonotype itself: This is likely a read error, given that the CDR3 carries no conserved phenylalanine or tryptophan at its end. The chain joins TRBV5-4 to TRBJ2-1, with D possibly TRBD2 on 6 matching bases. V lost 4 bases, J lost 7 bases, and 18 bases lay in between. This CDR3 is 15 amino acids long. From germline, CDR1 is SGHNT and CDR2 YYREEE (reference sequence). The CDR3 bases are TGTGCCAGCAGCCAAGCGCATATCGGGAGTAATGAGCAGTTCCTC. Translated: CASSQAHIGSNEQFL.

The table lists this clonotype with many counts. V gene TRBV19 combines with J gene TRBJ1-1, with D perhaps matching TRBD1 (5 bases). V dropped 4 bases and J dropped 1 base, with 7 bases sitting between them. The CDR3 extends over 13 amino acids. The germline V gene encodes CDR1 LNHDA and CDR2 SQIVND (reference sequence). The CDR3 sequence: CASSNTGNTEAFF. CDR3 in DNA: TGTGCCAGTAGTAATACAGGGAACACTGAAGCTTTCTTT.

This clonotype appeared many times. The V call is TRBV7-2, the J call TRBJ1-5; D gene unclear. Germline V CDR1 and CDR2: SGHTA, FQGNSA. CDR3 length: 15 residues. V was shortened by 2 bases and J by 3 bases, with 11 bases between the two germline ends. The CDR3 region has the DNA TGTGCCAGCAGCTTAAGAGGCAGGATCAATCAGCCCCAGCATTTT. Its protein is CASSLRGRINQPQHF.

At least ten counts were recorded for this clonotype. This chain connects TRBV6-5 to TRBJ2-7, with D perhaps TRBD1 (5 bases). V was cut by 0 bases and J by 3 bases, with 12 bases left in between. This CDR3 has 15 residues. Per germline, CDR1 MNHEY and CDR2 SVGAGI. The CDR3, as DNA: TGTGCCAGCAGTTACTCGGTGCAGGGCGGCTACGAGCAGTACTTC. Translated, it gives CASSYSVQGGYEQYF.

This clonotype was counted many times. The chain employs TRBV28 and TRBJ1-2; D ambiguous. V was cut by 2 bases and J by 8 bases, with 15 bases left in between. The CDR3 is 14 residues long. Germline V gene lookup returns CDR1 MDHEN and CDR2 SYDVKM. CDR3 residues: CASSLEGIGKGYTF. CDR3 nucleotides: TGTGCCAGCAGTTTAGAGGGTATTGGCAAAGGCTACACCTTC.

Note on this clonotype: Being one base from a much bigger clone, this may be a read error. CDR3: CAIGGGAPKDTQYF. The DNA for the CDR3 is TGTGCCATCGGGGGGGGGGCGCCCAAAGATACGCAGTATTTT. The chain recombines TRBV10-3 with TRBJ2-3; D is perhaps TRBD2 (7 bases). Germline CDR1 reads ENHRY; CDR2 reads SYGVKD. V lost 8 bases and J lost 5, with 17 bases in between. The CDR3 extends over 14 amino acids.

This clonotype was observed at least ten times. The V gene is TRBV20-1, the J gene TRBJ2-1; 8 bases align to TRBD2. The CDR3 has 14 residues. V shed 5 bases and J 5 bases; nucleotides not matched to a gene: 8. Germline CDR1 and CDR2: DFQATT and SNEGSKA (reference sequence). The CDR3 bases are TGCAGTGCTCCCCCGGGAGGGCCTCACAATGAGCAGTTCTTC. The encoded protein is CSAPPGGPHNEQFF.

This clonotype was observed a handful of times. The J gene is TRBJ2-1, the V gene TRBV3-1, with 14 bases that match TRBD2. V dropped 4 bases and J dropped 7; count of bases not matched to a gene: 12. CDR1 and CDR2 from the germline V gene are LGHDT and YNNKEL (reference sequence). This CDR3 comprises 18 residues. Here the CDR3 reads CASSLTGTSGSRGNEQFF. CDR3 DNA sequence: TGTGCCAGCAGCCTGACCGGGACTAGCGGGAGCCGTGGGAATGAGCAGTTCTTC.

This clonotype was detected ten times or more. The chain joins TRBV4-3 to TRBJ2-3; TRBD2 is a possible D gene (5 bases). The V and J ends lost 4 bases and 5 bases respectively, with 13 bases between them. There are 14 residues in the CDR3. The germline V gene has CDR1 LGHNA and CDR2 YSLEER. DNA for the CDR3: TGCGCCAGCAGCCGAGAGACCCGGGGAGATACGCAGTATTTT. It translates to CASSRETRGDTQYF.

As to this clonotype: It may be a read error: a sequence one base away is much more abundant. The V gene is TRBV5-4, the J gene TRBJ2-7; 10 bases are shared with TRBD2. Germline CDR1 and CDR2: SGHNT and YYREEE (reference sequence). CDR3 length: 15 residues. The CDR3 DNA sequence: TGTGCCAGCAGCTTTCGGACTAGCGGAACCTACGTGCAGTACTTC. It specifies CASSFRTSGTYVQYF.

The CDR3 DNA reads TGTGCTAGTGGTCCCGGACTAAATTACGAGCAGTACTTC. This codes for CASGPGLNYEQYF. The chain is built from TRBV12-5 and TRBJ2-7; a possible D gene is TRBD2 (6 bases). V lost 5 bases, J lost 4 bases, and 12 bases lay in between. The CDR3 has 13 amino acids. Germline assignment: CDR1 LGHNT and CDR2 FRNRAP. The entire variable domain, with the rest obtained from reference TRBV12-5 and TRBJ2-7, is as follows: DARVTQTPRHKVTEMGQEVTMRCQPILGHNTVFWYRQTMMQGLELLAYFRNRAPLDDSGMPKDRFSAEMPDATLATLKIQPSEPRDSAVYFCASGPGLNYEQYFGPGTRLTVT.

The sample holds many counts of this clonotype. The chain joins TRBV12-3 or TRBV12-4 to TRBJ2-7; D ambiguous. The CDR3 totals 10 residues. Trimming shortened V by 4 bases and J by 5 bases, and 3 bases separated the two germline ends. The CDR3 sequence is CASSSHEQYF. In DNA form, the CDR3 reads TGTGCCAGCAGTTCCCACGAGCAGTACTTC.

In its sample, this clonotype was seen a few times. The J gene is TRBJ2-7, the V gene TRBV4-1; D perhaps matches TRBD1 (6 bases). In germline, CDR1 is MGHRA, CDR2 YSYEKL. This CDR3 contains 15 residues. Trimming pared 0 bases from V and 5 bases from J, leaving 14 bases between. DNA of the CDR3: TGCGCCAGCAGCCAAGATGGCAGGGGCTCGGACGAGCAGTACTTC. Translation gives CASSQDGRGSDEQYF.

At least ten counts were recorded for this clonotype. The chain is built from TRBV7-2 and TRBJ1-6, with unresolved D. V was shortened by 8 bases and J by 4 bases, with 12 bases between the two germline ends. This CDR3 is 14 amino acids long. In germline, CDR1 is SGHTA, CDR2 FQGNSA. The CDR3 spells CASEPGLYNSPLHF. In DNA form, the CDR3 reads TGTGCCAGCGAACCGGGTCTATATAATTCACCCCTCCACTTT.

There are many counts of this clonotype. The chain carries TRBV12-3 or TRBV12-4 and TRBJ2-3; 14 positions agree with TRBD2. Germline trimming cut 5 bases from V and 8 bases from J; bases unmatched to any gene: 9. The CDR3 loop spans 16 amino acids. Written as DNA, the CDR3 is TGTGCCAGCAGTCTGGGACTAGCGGGAGTGTCGGGTACGCAGTATTTT. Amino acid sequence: CASSLGLAGVSGTQYF.

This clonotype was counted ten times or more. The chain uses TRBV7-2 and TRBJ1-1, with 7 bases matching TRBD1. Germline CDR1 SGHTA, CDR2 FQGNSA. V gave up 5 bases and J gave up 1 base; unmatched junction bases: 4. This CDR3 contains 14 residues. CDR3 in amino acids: CASSRDRKNTEAFF. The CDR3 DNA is TGTGCCAGCAGCCGGGACAGAAAGAACACTGAAGCTTTCTTT.